This T cell receptor (beta chain) was recorded in a study of regulatory T cells in long-lasting Graves disease. This clonotype was seen a few times. Its antigen is not identified. The time point denotes: newly diagnosed GD, antithyroid drugs for less than 3 months. Isolated PBMC RNA provided the starting material for the TCR library. Findings of the study overall: Accuracy was perhaps lowered by the small sample size.

The authors built TCR beta libraries using iRepertoire HTBI primers and Arm-PCR of CDR3 regions. TCRdb re-analysed the multiplex PCR reads in MiXCR, keeping a single row per CDR3 protein. This table has 500,000 or so distinct CDR3 sequences, about 15% appearing once. Another study also made use of these data, one on T cells in Graves' hyperthyroidism and ophthalmopathy. This second report adds: The hyperthyroidism patients had all been newly diagnosed, and their disease duration was under 2 months. Their ages ranged from 18 to 65 years.

The clonotype originates from a woman in her forties or fifties with Graves disease. The sequences come from peripheral blood mononuclear cells (PBMCs), collected at new diagnosis, from a patient treated with antithyroid drugs.

The CDR3 DNA reads as TGTGCCACCAGTGAAAGCAATCAGCCCCAGCATTTT. This gives the protein CATSESNQPQHF. This chain joins TRBV24-1 and TRBJ1-5, with D unresolved. The CDR3 is 12 amino acids. V lost 4 bases and J 1 base, leaving 1 base between the germline ends. Germline lookup yields CDR1 KGHDR and CDR2 SFDVKD.